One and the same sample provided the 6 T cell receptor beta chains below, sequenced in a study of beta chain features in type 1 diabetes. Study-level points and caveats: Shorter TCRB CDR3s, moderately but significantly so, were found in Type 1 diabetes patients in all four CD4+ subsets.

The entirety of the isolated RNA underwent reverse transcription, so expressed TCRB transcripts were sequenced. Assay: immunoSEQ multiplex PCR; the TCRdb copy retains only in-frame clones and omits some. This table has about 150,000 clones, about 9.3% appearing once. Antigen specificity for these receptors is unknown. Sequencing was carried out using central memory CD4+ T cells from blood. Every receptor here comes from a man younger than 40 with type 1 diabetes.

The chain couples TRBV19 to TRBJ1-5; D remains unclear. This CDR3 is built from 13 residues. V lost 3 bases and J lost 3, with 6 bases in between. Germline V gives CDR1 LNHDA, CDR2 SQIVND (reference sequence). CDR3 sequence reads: CASSIQDNQPQHF. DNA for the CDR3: TGTGCCAGTAGTATTCAGGACAATCAGCCCCAGCATTTT. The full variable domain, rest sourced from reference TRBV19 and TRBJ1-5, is DGGITQSPKYLFRKEGQNVTLSCEQNLNHDAMYWYRQDPGQGLRLIYYSQIVNDFQKGDIAEGYSVSREKKESFPLTVTSAQKNPTAFYLCASSIQDNQPQHFGDGTRLSIL.

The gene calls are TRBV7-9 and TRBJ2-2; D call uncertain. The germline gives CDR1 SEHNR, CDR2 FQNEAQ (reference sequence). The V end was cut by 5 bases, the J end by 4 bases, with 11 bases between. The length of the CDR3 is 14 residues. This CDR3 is CASSPLESTGELFF. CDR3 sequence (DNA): TGTGCCAGCAGCCCTCTGGAGAGCACCGGGGAGCTGTTTTTT.

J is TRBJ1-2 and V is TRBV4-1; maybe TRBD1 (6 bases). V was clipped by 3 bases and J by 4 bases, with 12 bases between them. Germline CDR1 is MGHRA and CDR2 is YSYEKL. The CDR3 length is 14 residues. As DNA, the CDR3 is TGCGCCAGCAGCCAGGCCCTAGGGGGCTATGGCTACACCTTC. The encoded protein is CASSQALGGYGYTF.

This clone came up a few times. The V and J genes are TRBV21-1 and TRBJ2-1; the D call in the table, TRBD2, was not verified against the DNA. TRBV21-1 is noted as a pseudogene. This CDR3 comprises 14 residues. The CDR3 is CASSKGRGFFDEFF. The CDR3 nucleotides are TGTGCCAGCAGCAAAGGCCGGGGTTTTTTCGACGAGTTCTTC.

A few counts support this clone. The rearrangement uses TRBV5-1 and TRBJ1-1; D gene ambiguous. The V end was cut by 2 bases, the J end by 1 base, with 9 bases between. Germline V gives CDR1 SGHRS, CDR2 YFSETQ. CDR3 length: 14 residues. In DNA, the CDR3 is TGCGCCAGCAGCTTTCAGGTACCGAACACTGAAGCTTTCTTT. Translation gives CASSFQVPNTEAFF.

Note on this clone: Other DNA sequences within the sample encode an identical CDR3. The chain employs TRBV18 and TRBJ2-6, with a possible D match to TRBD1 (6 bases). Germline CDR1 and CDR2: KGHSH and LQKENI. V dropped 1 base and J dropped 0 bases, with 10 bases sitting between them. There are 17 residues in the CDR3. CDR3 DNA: TGTGCCAGCTCACCACAACCACAGGGCTCTGGGGCCAACGTCCTGACTTTC. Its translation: CASSPQPQGSGANVLTF.